The T cell receptor beta chain under discussion was sequenced for a study of low-dose radiotherapy and immunotherapy resistance in tumors. On the study more broadly: The study delivered 0.5 Gy per fraction every 2 weeks to Cohort 1, totaling 6.5 Gy. With 1 Gy per fraction every two weeks, Cohort 2 accumulated 13 Gy across 26 weeks. On cycle 1 day 1, patients started four cycles of oral aspirin 300 mg daily.

TRAV- and TRBV-specific primers primed first-strand cDNA, covering alpha and beta chains. TCRs were put through approximately 20 PCR cycles of amplification with Phusion. A constant-region primer and the V-primer adapter served as the primer pair. It was by in vitro transcription that isolated mRNA was amplified. TCRdb reprocessed the reads with MiXCR, giving one entry per CDR3 protein. Seen here are tens of thousands of distinct CDR3 sequences, 8% to 10% observed once, and the top ten hold 0.95% to 1.3%. This CDR3 has 12 residues. Trimming stripped 5 bases from V and 8 bases from J, with 10 bases between. In germline, CDR1 is SGHNT, CDR2 YENEEA. Indicated time point: before trial treatment. The sample holds many counts of this clonotype.

The starting material was PBMCs, obtained before treatment. V gene TRBV11-3 combines with J gene TRBJ2-1; D is perhaps TRBD2 (5 bases). The sequence was collected from a male donor with prostate cancer. Written as DNA, the CDR3 is TGTGCCAGCAGCCGGACTGGGGATGAGCAGTTCTTC. Encoded protein: CASSRTGDEQFF.